Below are 19 T cell receptor beta chains sequenced from a single sample in a study of cytomegalovirus exposure and HLA in healthy donors. The PCR contained 60 Vbeta and 13 Jbeta primers. The assay was immunoSEQ multiplex PCR, and TCRdb's table has in-frame clones only and misses some. The sample lists 130,000 or so clones; about 80% were seen once. The sample was PBMCs. These receptors all stem from a woman between 45 and 60 years old in good health and CMV-seropositive.

The CDR3 DNA is TGCGCCAGCAGCCCGGTGTTCGGACAATACGAGCAGTACTTC. Protein product: CASSPVFGQYEQYF. The chain recombines TRBV5-1 with TRBJ2-7, with a weak D call TRBD1 (5 bases). CDR3 size: 14 residues. Trimming removed 4 bases from V and 4 bases from J, with 15 bases in between. Germline loops: CDR1 SGHRS, CDR2 YFSETQ.

This rearrangement joins TRBV9 to TRBJ2-7, with 8 bases fitting TRBD1. The germline V gene encodes CDR1 SGDLS and CDR2 YYNGEE. Trimming removed 2 bases from V and 6 bases from J; junction bases left unmatched: 7. The CDR3 runs to 14 residues. The CDR3 spells CASSVGQGSGEQYF. The CDR3 nucleotides are TGTGCCAGCAGCGTTGGACAGGGCTCGGGCGAGCAGTACTTC.

This clone occurred a few times. The chain has TRBV2 and TRBJ2-3; 7 nucleotides align to TRBD1. V shed 3 bases, J shed 2 bases, and the junction held 11 bases outside the gene matches. Germline V gene lookup returns CDR1 SNHLY and CDR2 FYNNEI. The CDR3 consists of 17 residues. The CDR3: CASSDRWSGGSTDTQYF. The CDR3 coding sequence is TGTGCCAGCAGTGATCGGTGGTCAGGGGGATCCACAGATACGCAGTATTTT.

The chain has TRBV30 and TRBJ1-1; D gene ambiguous. Trimming removed 3 bases from V and 2 bases from J, with 13 bases in between. CDR3 size: 14 residues. Germline CDR1 and CDR2: GTSNPN and SVGIG (reference sequence). The CDR3 DNA follows: TGTGCCTGGAGCGCCCTCCGGGGAAACACTGAAGCTTTCTTT. Its protein product is CAWSALRGNTEAFF. The whole variable domain, filled in from reference TRBV30 and TRBJ1-1, reads SQTIHQWPATLVQPVGSPLSLECTVEGTSNPNLYWYRQAAGRGLQLLFYSVGIGQISSEVPQNLSASRPQDRQFILSSKKLLLSDSGFYLCAWSALRGNTEAFFGQGTRLTVV.

V and J are TRBV11-3 and TRBJ2-5, with TRBD1 identical over 8 bases. The CDR3 extends over 15 amino acids. Trimming cost V 6 bases and J 4 bases; bases outside gene matches: 10. Germline CDR1 SGHNT, CDR2 YENEEA. The CDR3 bases are TGTGCCAGCAGACCCGGACAGGGTAGGGGAGAGACCCAGTACTTC. It encodes CASRPGQGRGETQYF. Full variable domain (remainder filled in from reference TRBV11-3 and TRBJ2-5): EAGVVQSPRYKIIEKKQPVAFWCNPISGHNTLYWYLQNLGQGPELLIRYENEEAVDDSQLPKDRFSAERLKGVDSTLKIQPAELGDSAVYLCASRPGQGRGETQYFGPGTRLLVL.

V is TRBV5-4 and J is TRBJ1-1; D uncertain. The V gene lost 1 base and the J gene lost 2 bases, with 6 bases spanning the gap. The germline gives CDR1 SGHNT, CDR2 YYREEE (reference sequence). The CDR3 contains 13 residues. In nucleotides, the CDR3 is TGTGCCAGCAGCTTGAATTCAAACACTGAAGCTTTCTTT. Translated: CASSLNSNTEAFF.

This clone has more than one count but fewer than ten. The rearrangement uses TRBV6-5 and TRBJ2-7; 10 bases are shared with TRBD2. V shed 2 bases, J shed 4 bases, and the junction held 8 bases outside the gene matches. Germline lookup yields CDR1 MNHEY and CDR2 SVGAGI. This CDR3 has 16 residues. The CDR3 nucleotides are TGTGCCAGCAGTTACGGTACCCTAGCGGGAGAGTACGAGCAGTACTTC. Residues: CASSYGTLAGEYEQYF.

The V gene is TRBV4-2, the J gene TRBJ2-3, with TRBD1 matching 7 bases. Trimming cost V 1 base and J 2 bases; bases outside gene matches: 9. Germline CDR1 reads LGHNA; CDR2 reads YNFKEQ. This CDR3 region has 17 residues. The DNA of the CDR3 is TGTGCCAGCAGCCAAGCCCGCTACAGGGGTGTCACAGATACGCAGTATTTT. Protein: CASSQARYRGVTDTQYF.

The CDR3 loop reads CASSTQTGGYNSPLHF. Written as DNA, the CDR3 is TGTGCCAGCAGCACGCAAACGGGGGGATATAATTCACCCCTCCACTTT. V is TRBV11-2 and J is TRBJ1-6; D might be TRBD1 (5 bases). The germline V gene has CDR1 SGHAT and CDR2 FQNNGV. The CDR3 is 16 amino acids. Trimming took 5 bases from V and 4 from J, leaving 15 bases between them.

The J gene is TRBJ2-1, the V gene TRBV9; possibly TRBD2 for D (5 bases). CDR1 is SGDLS and CDR2 is YYNGEE in the germline V gene. Trimming removed 0 bases at V and 10 bases at J, with 11 bases between. This CDR3 contains 13 residues. The CDR3 bases are TGTGCCAGCAGCGTAGTGGTGGACTCGGAGCAGTTCTTC. This encodes CASSVVVDSEQFF. Using reference TRBV9 and TRBJ2-1 for the parts outside the CDR3, the full variable domain is DSGVTQTPKHLITATGQRVTLRCSPRSGDLSVYWYQQSLDQGLQFLIQYYNGEERAKGNILERFSAQQFPDLHSELNLSSLELGDSALYFCASSVVVDSEQFFGPGTRLTVL.

The V and J genes are TRBV27 and TRBJ2-1, with TRBD2 identical over 8 bases. Germline CDR1 and CDR2: MNHEY and SMNVEV (reference sequence). This CDR3 has 15 amino acids. V was pared by 6 bases and J by 0 bases, with 4 bases of the junction left unmatched. CDR3 sequence reads: CASSQRESSYNEQFF. The CDR3 bases are TGTGCCAGCAGCCAGCGGGAGAGCTCCTACAATGAGCAGTTCTTC.

The rearrangement links TRBV30 to TRBJ2-5; D remains ambiguous. With 2 bases removed from V and 1 base from J, the gap between germline ends came to 11 bases. Germline V lookup: CDR1 GTSNPN, CDR2 SVGIG (reference sequence). The CDR3 has 14 residues. CDR3 loop: CAWSKHGPQETQYF. DNA for the CDR3: TGTGCCTGGAGTAAACATGGTCCCCAAGAGACCCAGTACTTC.

This chain joins TRBV9 and TRBJ2-2, with 7 nucleotides matching TRBD1. The trim removed 3 bases at V and 6 bases at J, leaving 11 bases unmatched. Germline assignment: CDR1 SGDLS and CDR2 YYNGEE. The CDR3 consists of 16 residues. CDR3 nucleotides: TGTGCCAGCAGCGGGGCCAGGGGACAGAAGTCCGGGGAGCTGTTTTTT. Protein product: CASSGARGQKSGELFF.

CDR3 in amino acids: CASSQEVVLSIPYEQYF. The CDR3 nucleotides read TGTGCCAGCAGCCAAGAAGTGGTACTGTCGATCCCCTACGAGCAGTACTTC. V and J are TRBV4-2 and TRBJ2-7; the D is unclear. V gave up 0 bases and J gave up 2 bases, with 17 bases separating them. From germline, CDR1 is LGHNA and CDR2 YNFKEQ. CDR3 length: 17 residues.

The chain is built from TRBV29-1 and TRBJ2-2; a possible D gene is TRBD1 (5 bases). Trimming stripped 4 bases from V and 0 bases from J, with 18 bases between. Germline lookup yields CDR1 SQVTM and CDR2 ANQGSEA. The CDR3 loop spans 17 amino acids. CDR3 sequence (DNA): TGCAGCGTTGGAAGTGACGGGCAGGGCGCGAACACCGGGGAGCTGTTTTTT. It translates to CSVGSDGQGANTGELFF.

This clone was detected a few times. The V call is TRBV4-1, the J call TRBJ2-7; TRBD1 matches 8 bases. CDR1 and CDR2 from the germline V gene are MGHRA and YSYEKL. The CDR3 is 15 amino acids. Trimming at V came to 2 bases and at J to 6 bases, leaving 9 bases not matched to a gene. The CDR3 spells CASSQSGQGYPEQYF. CDR3 DNA sequence: TGCGCCAGCAGCCAATCAGGACAGGGATACCCCGAGCAGTACTTC.

The CDR3 is CASSEGRDYGYTF. The CDR3 nucleotides are TGCGCCAGCAGTGAGGGCAGAGACTATGGCTACACCTTC. This chain links TRBV5-1 with TRBJ1-2; D gene ambiguous. From germline, CDR1 is SGHRS and CDR2 YFSETQ. CDR3 size: 13 residues. V was cut by 5 bases and J by 3 bases, with 11 bases left in between.

The genes are TRBV7-2 and TRBJ1-2, with D possibly TRBD1 on 5 matching bases. CDR3 length equals 13 residues. V was trimmed by 7 bases and J by 10 bases, leaving 19 bases between them. Germline CDR1 is SGHTA and CDR2 is FQGNSA. CDR3 DNA: TGTGCCAGCACCCCAGCCAGGGTTGACGCCTACACCTTC. Translating gives CASTPARVDAYTF.

The chain has TRBV4-1 and TRBJ2-3; TRBD2 might be the D (7 bases). This CDR3 is built from 17 residues. The V gene's germline CDR1 is MGHRA and CDR2 YSYEKL. V lost 4 bases and J 5 bases, leaving 22 bases between the germline ends. For the CDR3, the DNA is TGCGCCAGCAGCCGCAGGGGTGGCGGGGGACTTGGAGATACGCAGTATTTT. Amino acids: CASSRRGGGGLGDTQYF.